What follows are 27 T cell receptor beta chains derived from one specimen sequenced in a study of patients with pleural tuberculosis. TCRdb itself ran the reads through MiXCR, one entry per CDR3 protein. The repertoire includes 45,000 to 60,000 distinct CDR3 sequences, 7.3% of them detected once, and roughly 15% sits in the top ten. The receptors here all came from a human donor with pleural tuberculosis.

This clonotype appeared many times. The CDR3 DNA is TGTGCCAGCAGCCCGGGACAGAACAATCAGCCCCAGCATTTT. This gives the protein CASSPGQNNQPQHF. V usage is TRBV12-3 or TRBV12-4 and J usage is TRBJ1-5; the match to TRBD1 covers 7 bases. With V trimmed by 6 bases and J by 3 bases, 5 bases remained unmatched. CDR3 size: 14 residues.

The chain recombines TRBV5-1 with TRBJ2-1; no clear D gene. The CDR3 spans 14 residues. Between the trimmed V and J ends, which lost 3 bases and 10 bases, there was a span of 17 bases. Germline CDR1 is SGHRS and CDR2 is YFSETQ. CDR3 loop: CASSSSVRLNEQFF. CDR3 coding DNA: TGCGCCAGCAGCTCATCCGTGCGGCTGAACGAGCAGTTCTTC.

This clonotype has ten or more counts. The chain combines TRBV3-1 with TRBJ1-6, with unresolved D. The ends were cut back, 1 base at V and 7 bases at J, with 5 bases in the middle. The CDR3 runs 13 residues. Germline CDR1 and CDR2: LGHDT and YNNKEL (reference sequence). The CDR3 DNA sequence: TGTGCCAGCAGCCAAGTGTCCAATTCACCCCTCCACTTT. Translating gives CASSQVSNSPLHF.

Many counts were recorded for this clonotype. The chain is built from TRBV7-2 and TRBJ2-1; D is ambiguous. Trimming pared 2 bases from V and 5 bases from J, leaving 4 bases between. Germline V gene lookup returns CDR1 SGHTA and CDR2 FQGNSA. The CDR3 sequence is 12 residues long. The CDR3 loop is CASSLSHNEQFF. The DNA of the CDR3 is TGTGCCAGCAGCTTATCGCACAATGAGCAGTTCTTC.

The sample holds many counts of this clonotype. The genes are TRBV6-2 or TRBV6-3 and TRBJ1-3, with a tentative D call TRBD1 (6 bases). The CDR3 extends over 16 amino acids. Germline V gives CDR1 MNHEY, CDR2 SVGEGT. V was clipped by 2 bases and J by 2 bases, with 13 bases between them. Here the CDR3 DNA reads TGTGCCAGCAGTTACACAGGGCAGTACGCTGGAAACACCATATATTTT. Protein product: CASSYTGQYAGNTIYF.

This clonotype was found many times. This chain links TRBV4-2 with TRBJ1-2; a weak D match, TRBD1 (5 bases). Trimming shortened V by 4 bases and J by 3 bases, and 15 bases separated the two germline ends. The CDR3 has 15 amino acids. Germline V CDR1 and CDR2: LGHNA, YNFKEQ. The CDR3 is CASSPTIGADYGYTF. CDR3 coding DNA: TGTGCCAGCAGCCCAACGATAGGGGCGGACTATGGCTACACCTTC.

As for this clonotype: Given a much more abundant clone one base away, this may be a read error. The CDR3 loop is CSAVLLRGTDTRYF. The CDR3 DNA reads as TGCAGTGCTGTTCTCTTACGGGGCACAGATACGCGGTATTTT. The chain has TRBV20-1 and TRBJ2-3; D may be TRBD1 or TRBD2 (5 bases each). Germline CDR1 DFQATT, CDR2 SNEGSKA (reference sequence). The CDR3 extends over 14 amino acids.

This clonotype was seen at least ten times. The chain links TRBV18 to TRBJ2-1; the D is unclear. CDR1 is KGHSH, CDR2 LQKENI, per germline. Trimming removed 5 bases at V and 9 bases at J, with 11 bases between. The CDR3 has 12 amino acids. In DNA form, the CDR3 reads TGTGCCAGCTCAGGGATCTCAAGTGAGCAGTTCTTC. Translation: CASSGISSEQFF. Based on the CDR3 plus reference TRBV18 and TRBJ2-1, the full variable domain is NAGVMQNPRHLVRRRGQEARLRCSPMKGHSHVYWYRQLPEEGLKFMVYLQKENIIDESGMPKERFSAEFPKEGPSILRIQQVVRGDSAAYFCASSGISSEQFFGPGTRLTVL.

This chain links TRBV19 with TRBJ2-7; D gene ambiguous. Germline V CDR1 and CDR2: LNHDA, SQIVND (reference sequence). With 5 bases removed from V and 0 bases from J, the gap between germline ends came to 17 bases. The CDR3 loop spans 16 amino acids. The CDR3 nucleotides read TGTGCCAGTAGTTCCCCTCAAGGCCCTAGCTCCTACGAGCAGTACGTC. This encodes CASSSPQGPSSYEQYV.

This clonotype was observed many times. The genes are TRBV20-1 and TRBJ1-3; possibly TRBD1 for D (5 bases). This CDR3 is 14 amino acids long. Between the trimmed V and J ends, which lost 1 base and 2 bases, there was a span of 9 bases. Germline CDR1 and CDR2: DFQATT and SNEGSKA (reference sequence). The CDR3 protein is CSARARDAGNTIYF. The CDR3 DNA reads TGCAGTGCTAGAGCCCGGGACGCTGGAAACACCATATATTTT.

This clonotype has ten or more counts. This chain links TRBV11-1 with TRBJ2-3, with D perhaps matching TRBD2 (6 bases). With 4 bases removed from V and 6 bases from J, the gap between germline ends came to 17 bases. The CDR3 is 15 amino acids. Germline V gives CDR1 SGHAT, CDR2 FQDESV (reference sequence). In nucleotides, the CDR3 is TGTGCCAGCAGCTCTAGAATCGGAGGAGGGGATACGCAGTATTTT. This translates into CASSSRIGGGDTQYF.

This chain connects TRBV12-3 or TRBV12-4 to TRBJ2-1; D assignment may be TRBD1 or TRBD2 (6 bases each). The germline V and J ends were trimmed by 6 bases and 4 bases, with 10 bases remaining between them. The CDR3 is made up of 13 amino acids. CDR3 bases: TGTGCCAGCAGCGGGGGCGGATACAATGAGCAGTTCTTC. It yields the protein CASSGGGYNEQFF.

This clonotype occurred many times. V gene TRBV20-1 combines with J gene TRBJ2-3; D uncertain. This CDR3 has 15 residues. Trimming removed 6 bases from V and 1 base from J, with 17 bases in between. Germline V gene sequence: CDR1 DFQATT, CDR2 SNEGSKA (reference sequence). As DNA, the CDR3 is TGCAGTGCCGACTGGACCTCCTCTGGCACAGATACGCAGTATTTT. It codes for CSADWTSSGTDTQYF.

This clonotype has a count of ten or more. The gene calls are TRBV28 and TRBJ2-1, with 15 bases identical to TRBD2. Trimming removed 5 bases from V and 15 bases from J; junction bases left unmatched: 5. This CDR3 region has 13 residues. CDR1 is MDHEN, CDR2 SYDVKM, per germline. CDR3 coding DNA: TGTGCCAGCAGTGGGACTAGCGGGAGGCTAGGGTTCTTC. Translation: CASSGTSGRLGFF.

This clonotype was detected a few times. The chain combines TRBV7-4 with TRBJ1-6, with a weak D call TRBD1 (6 bases). The CDR3 is made up of 14 amino acids. Per germline, CDR1 SGHVT and CDR2 SQSDAQ. Here the CDR3 DNA reads TGTGCTATAGGCGGGGGCCCCAAGAATTCACCCCTCCACTTT. Translated, it gives CAIGGGPKNSPLHF.

This clonotype is termed medium-sized (0.01 to 0.1%). The V call is TRBV15, the J call TRBJ1-6; 7 nucleotides align to TRBD1. This CDR3 is built from 13 residues. CDR1 and CDR2 (germline): LNHNV, YYDKDF (reference sequence). J lost 8 bases, V lost 2 bases, and 0 bases had no gene match. Here the CDR3 reads CATSRQGDSPLHF. The CDR3 DNA sequence: TGTGCCACCAGCAGACAGGGGGATTCACCCCTCCACTTT.

J is TRBJ1-5 and V is TRBV29-1; D possibly corresponds to TRBD1 (6 bases). The CDR3 consists of 16 residues. V lost 6 bases, J lost 0 bases, and 18 bases lay in between. CDR1 and CDR2 (germline): SQVTM, ANQGSEA. This CDR3 is CSVRGQIPYSNQPQHF. CDR3 bases: TGCAGCGTCCGAGGACAGATTCCTTATAGCAATCAGCCCCAGCATTTT.

The rearrangement uses TRBV5-1 and TRBJ2-2; D unclear. The CDR3 is 12 residues long. Between the trimmed V and J ends, which lost 5 bases and 4 bases, there was a span of 6 bases. The germline V gene has CDR1 SGHRS and CDR2 YFSETQ. The CDR3 nucleotides are TGCGCCAGCAGACGAATCACCGGGGAGCTGTTTTTT. This encodes CASRRITGELFF.

In this sample, this clonotype turned up many times. The chain couples TRBV20-1 to TRBJ2-5; no clear D. The CDR3 runs 11 residues. The V end was cut by 0 bases, the J end by 10 bases, with 9 bases between. Germline V gene data show CDR1 as DFQATT and CDR2 as SNEGSKA (reference sequence). In DNA form, the CDR3 reads TGCAGTGCTAGAGATGAGGTAGACCAGTACTTC. This codes for CSARDEVDQYF.

The chain combines TRBV6-2 or TRBV6-3 with TRBJ1-1; D ambiguous. Germline V gives CDR1 MNHEY, CDR2 SVGEGT. The CDR3 sequence is 14 residues long. Deletions cut 0 bases from V and 1 base from J, with 6 bases between. In nucleotides, the CDR3 is TGTGCCAGCAGTTACTCTTTGGCGAACACTGAAGCTTTCTTT. Translation gives CASSYSLANTEAFF.

This clonotype was observed many times. The gene calls are TRBV19 and TRBJ1-5; TRBD1 might be the D (6 bases). Germline V lookup: CDR1 LNHDA, CDR2 SQIVND (reference sequence). This CDR3 comprises 13 residues. Trimming stripped 6 bases from V and 6 bases from J, with 12 bases between. CDR3 DNA sequence: TGTGCCAGTAGCACAGGGAGTCGTCAGCCCCAGCATTTT. It translates to CASSTGSRQPQHF.

Concerning this clonotype: One base away lies a much larger clone, so this may be a sequencing read error. This chain joins TRBV12-3 or TRBV12-4 and TRBJ2-1; D may be TRBD1 or TRBD2 (5 bases each). This CDR3 has 16 residues. The CDR3 nucleotides are TGTGCCGGCAGTCCACTTCCCGGGACCAACTACAATGAGCAGTTCTTC. The encoded protein is CAGSPLPGTNYNEQFF.

This clonotype was seen at least ten times. The chain is built from TRBV2 and TRBJ1-3, with D unclear. Germline values: CDR1 SNHLY, CDR2 FYNNEI. V lost 2 bases to trimming and J lost 0 bases, with 8 bases between them. The CDR3 has 15 residues. The CDR3 DNA follows: TGTGCCAGCAGTGAACGGGCCCGCTCTGGAAACACCATATATTTT. It is translated as CASSERARSGNTIYF.

At least ten counts were recorded for this clonotype. The chain couples TRBV24-1 to TRBJ1-1; D is possibly TRBD1 (5 bases). The V and J ends lost 1 base and 7 bases respectively, with 9 bases between them. CDR1 is KGHDR and CDR2 is SFDVKD in the germline V gene. The CDR3 is made up of 13 amino acids. In DNA form, the CDR3 reads TGTGCCACCAGTGATTTCCCCGGACATGAAGCTTTCTTT. It encodes CATSDFPGHEAFF.

This clonotype appeared many times. The chain links TRBV15 to TRBJ2-6; no firm D call. This CDR3 region has 16 residues. CDR1 is LNHNV and CDR2 is YYDKDF in the germline V gene (reference sequence). V lost 0 bases to trimming and J lost 0 bases, with 6 bases between them. The DNA for the CDR3 is TGTGCCACCAGCAGAGAGGGCTACTCTGGGGCCAACGTCCTGACTTTC. It specifies CATSREGYSGANVLTF.

This clonotype was seen many times. This chain links TRBV11-2 with TRBJ2-7; 11 positions agree with TRBD2. Germline CDR1 is SGHAT and CDR2 is FQNNGV. V was pared by 5 bases and J by 0 bases, with 3 bases of the junction left unmatched. This CDR3 contains 15 residues. CDR3 residues: CASSVLAGASYEQYF. In DNA, the CDR3 is TGTGCCAGCAGCGTACTAGCGGGAGCCTCCTACGAGCAGTACTTC.

This sequence joins TRBV4-2 and TRBJ2-2; D uncertain. The CDR3 has 13 amino acids. The germline gives CDR1 LGHNA, CDR2 YNFKEQ. V was trimmed by 7 bases and J by 3 bases, leaving 9 bases between them. DNA for the CDR3: TGTGCCAGCACCGTCTCATACACCGGGGAGCTGTTTTTT. It specifies CASTVSYTGELFF.